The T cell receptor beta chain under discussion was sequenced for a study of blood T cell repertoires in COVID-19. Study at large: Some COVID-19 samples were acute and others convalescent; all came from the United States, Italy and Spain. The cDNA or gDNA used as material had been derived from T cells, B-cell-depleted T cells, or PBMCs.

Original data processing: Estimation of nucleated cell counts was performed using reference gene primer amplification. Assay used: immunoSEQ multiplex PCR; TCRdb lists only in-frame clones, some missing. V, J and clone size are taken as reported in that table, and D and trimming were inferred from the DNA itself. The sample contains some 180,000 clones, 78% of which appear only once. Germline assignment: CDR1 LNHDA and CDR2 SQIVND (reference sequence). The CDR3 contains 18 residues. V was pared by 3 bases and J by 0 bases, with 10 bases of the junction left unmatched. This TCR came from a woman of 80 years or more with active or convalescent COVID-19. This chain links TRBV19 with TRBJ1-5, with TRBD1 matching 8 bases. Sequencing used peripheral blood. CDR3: CASSIYGRGPHSNQPQHF. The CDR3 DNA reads TGTGCCAGTAGTATCTATGGCAGGGGGCCCCATAGCAATCAGCCCCAGCATTTT. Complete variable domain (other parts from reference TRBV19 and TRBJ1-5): DGGITQSPKYLFRKEGQNVTLSCEQNLNHDAMYWYRQDPGQGLRLIYYSQIVNDFQKGDIAEGYSVSREKKESFPLTVTSAQKNPTAFYLCASSIYGRGPHSNQPQHFGDGTRLSIL.